The rows below give T cell receptor beta chains drawn from one sample of a study of Graves' ophthalmopathy and Graves' hyperthyroidism. TCRdb reanalysed the multiplex PCR reads using MiXCR and keeps one entry per CDR3 protein. The sample yields some 390,000 distinct CDR3 sequences, 15% to 20% seen once. Sequenced input: peripheral blood. These TCRs come from a young woman with Graves' ophthalmopathy. CDR3s include the opening cysteine and the closing phenylalanine or tryptophan. D genes are given only for firm matches. A clone size is listed for some rows: how often the clone was seen (once, few, many), or a class if it is expanded.

cdr3_nt cdr3_aa d_call j_call clone_size v_call
TGTGCCACCAGCAGAGTAGGTGCTCTAACCTACGAGCAGTACTTC CATSRVGALTYEQYF NA TRBJ2-7 many TRBV15
TGCGCCAGCAGCGTTGGACCGCCCCCGGGGGAGACCCAGTACTTC CASSVGPPPGETQYF NA TRBJ2-5 many TRBV5-1
TGTGCCTGGAGTGTAAACAGACTGAACACCGGGGAGCTGTTTTTT CAWSVNRLNTGELFF NA TRBJ2-2 many TRBV30
TGTGCCAGCAGGGCCAGGGAGGGAACTGAAGCTTTCTTT CASRAREGTEAFF NA TRBJ1-1 NA TRBV6-1
TGTGCCAGCAGTATCACGGAGGGGTTCGGGCCCCAGCATTTT CASSITEGFGPQHF NA TRBJ1-5 many TRBV2
TGTGCCAGCAGTGAGCGACAGAGAAGAACTGAAGCTTTCTTT CASSERQRRTEAFF NA TRBJ1-1 NA TRBV27
TGCGCCAGCAGCCCGGTGTCCGACGAGCAGTACTTC CASSPVSDEQYF NA TRBJ2-7 many TRBV10-2
TGTGCCACCAGCGACACCGGGACAGGGAACCAAGAGACCCAGTACTTC CATSDTGTGNQETQYF TRBD1 TRBJ2-5 many TRBV24-1
TGTGCCAGCAGGCAAGGCCATTATGGAGACACTGAAGCTTTCTTT CASRQGHYGDTEAFF NA TRBJ1-1 many TRBV6-2/TRBV6-3
TGTGCCAGCAGTGAAGAGGGGGCAGGGAGCACTGAAGCTTTCTTT CASSEEGAGSTEAFF TRBD1 TRBJ1-1 many TRBV6-1
TGTGCCAGCAGAATTATTAACGGGGAGGGAGCTTTCTTT CASRIINGEGAFF NA TRBJ1-1 many TRBV12-3/TRBV12-4
TGTGCCAGCAGGCTCCCCGGGGACTTGAATTACGAGCAGTACTTC CASRLPGDLNYEQYF NA TRBJ2-7 NA TRBV6-1
TGTGCCAGCAGTGACAGTGCAGGAGCAGATCCCTACGAGCAGTACTTC CASSDSAGADPYEQYF NA TRBJ2-7 many TRBV2
TGTGCCAGCTCAAACCCAAGGGTCATGAACACTGAAGCTTTCTTT CASSNPRVMNTEAFF NA TRBJ1-1 many TRBV18
TGCAGTGCTAGGTGGGCCGGGGGTTACGAGCAGTACTTC CSARWAGGYEQYF NA TRBJ2-7 NA TRBV20-1
TGTGCCAGCAGTTCGGACGGGGGAGAGACCCAGTACTTC CASSSDGGETQYF NA TRBJ2-5 NA TRBV6-2/TRBV6-3
TGTGCCAGCAGCTCACTAGAATACGAGCAGTACTTC CASSSLEYEQYF NA TRBJ2-7 many TRBV28
TGTGCCAGCAGGCAACCCGCCTCACCCCTCCACTTT CASRQPASPLHF NA TRBJ1-6 many TRBV28
TGTGCCAGCATGACAGGGTTCGACGAGCAGTACTTC CASMTGFDEQYF TRBD1 TRBJ2-7 NA TRBV28
TGCAGTGCTAGACCCAGGCGATACGAGCAGTACTTC CSARPRRYEQYF NA TRBJ2-7 NA TRBV20-1
TGTGCCAGCAGTGCCGACCGCCGGGACACCCAGTACGAGCAGTACTTC CASSADRRDTQYEQYF NA TRBJ2-7 few TRBV27
TGTGCCAGCAGCTTATTACCCAACACCGGGGAGCTGTTTTTT CASSLLPNTGELFF NA TRBJ2-2 many TRBV11-2
TGTGCCTGGAGCCGGGACAGCTATAACTATGGCTACACCTTC CAWSRDSYNYGYTF TRBD1 TRBJ1-2 NA TRBV30
TGTGCCAGCAGGCGGGCTTTCACCGGGGAGCTGTTTTTT CASRRAFTGELFF NA TRBJ2-2 many TRBV28
TGTGCCAGCAGCCTAAGGGGGACTAGCGGATCAGAGACCCAGTACTTC CASSLRGTSGSETQYF TRBD2 TRBJ2-5 NA TRBV11-3
TGTGCCAGCAGTTTCCCCCCAGCGGTTTCCGAGCAGTACTTC CASSFPPAVSEQYF NA TRBJ2-7 few TRBV28
TGTGCCAGCAGCCCAAAACAGGGGACAGACCGCGAAGAGACCCAGTACTTC CASSPKQGTDREETQYF TRBD1 TRBJ2-5 NA TRBV11-2
TGTGCCAGCAGCGTCCTGATACAGGGTTCCTACGAGCAGTACTTC CASSVLIQGSYEQYF NA TRBJ2-7 few TRBV9
TGTGCCACCAGCAGAAAGCCGGGACAGGGACCCTCACTAGCGGGAGAAGAGACCCAGTACTTC CATSRKPGQGPSLAGEETQYF TRBD2 TRBJ2-5 NA TRBV24-1
TGTGCCAGCAGATTGGGGGGTTACACCGGGGAGCTGTTTTTT CASRLGGYTGELFF NA TRBJ2-2 few TRBV6-1
TGCAGTGCTAGAGATAGATTTGGCGGGAGGTCTTTCGCCAAAAACATTCAGTACTTC CSARDRFGGRSFAKNIQYF TRBD2 TRBJ2-4 NA TRBV20-1
TGTGCCATCAGCCCCCTACAGGGTCAGGATTCACCCCTCCACTTT CAISPLQGQDSPLHF NA TRBJ1-6 many TRBV10-3
TGTGCCAGTATCGGGAGTCAAGCCTACGAGCAGTACTTC CASIGSQAYEQYF NA TRBJ2-7 NA TRBV19
TGTGCCAGCAGCGCTACGACAGGGATGAACTATGGCTACACCTTC CASSATTGMNYGYTF TRBD1 TRBJ1-2 many TRBV7-9
TGTGCCAGCAGGCCGACTGACGGGATAAATTCACCCCTCCACTTT CASRPTDGINSPLHF NA TRBJ1-6 many TRBV6-1
TGTGCCAGCAGGTTCGGACAGGGACAAGAGACCCAGTACTTC CASRFGQGQETQYF TRBD1 TRBJ2-5 many TRBV6-1
TGTGCCTGGAGTGTACGTGTGGGGACTGAAGCTTTCTTT CAWSVRVGTEAFF NA TRBJ1-1 many TRBV30
TGCGCCAGCAGCTGGGGAGTTCCTAGGGCCAAAAACATTCAGTACTTC CASSWGVPRAKNIQYF NA TRBJ2-4 many TRBV5-1
TGCGCCAGCAGCTACACAGGGGGCGGGATGGCCGGGGATGATCAGCCCCAGCATTTT CASSYTGGGMAGDDQPQHF TRBD1 TRBJ1-5 many TRBV4-1
TGTGCCAGCAGTTTACCCCCTGGACTAGCGGGAGAAGAGACCCAGTACTTC CASSLPPGLAGEETQYF TRBD2 TRBJ2-5 many TRBV28
TGTGCCAGCAGCTTAGATGGCGGGTGGGGTGTTTACGAGCAGTACTTC CASSLDGGWGVYEQYF NA TRBJ2-7 many TRBV11-2
TGTGCCAGCAGTTTTCCCGGGACACGGAACACCGGGGAGCTGTTTTTT CASSFPGTRNTGELFF NA TRBJ2-2 many TRBV6-2/TRBV6-3
TGTGCCAGCAGCCGCCGGGGGAGGATGAACACTGAAGCTTTCTTT CASSRRGRMNTEAFF NA TRBJ1-1 many TRBV7-2
TGCAGCGTTCGGACAGGGAGTCAGCCCCAGCATTTT CSVRTGSQPQHF TRBD1 TRBJ1-5 many TRBV29-1
TGCGCCAGCAGCTTGGTTCAGACCACCGGGGAGCTGTTTTTT CASSLVQTTGELFF NA TRBJ2-2 NA TRBV5-1
TGTGCCAGCAGCCGACTAGCGGGAGATGCAGGGGAGCTGTTTTTT CASSRLAGDAGELFF TRBD2 TRBJ2-2 once TRBV6-1
TGTGCCAGCAGTTACTCGAGGCTAGCGGGAGGGGTCTACGAGCAGTACTTC CASSYSRLAGGVYEQYF TRBD2 TRBJ2-7 NA TRBV6-5
TGTGCCTGGACCACAGGGGTCTATGGCTACACCTTC CAWTTGVYGYTF TRBD1 TRBJ1-2 many TRBV30
TGTGCCAGCAGTTTAGGGGACAGCCCCTACGAGCAGTACTTC CASSLGDSPYEQYF TRBD1 TRBJ2-7 many TRBV28
TGTGCCAGCAGCCGTCCCGGGACGGGAGAGCAGTACTTC CASSRPGTGEQYF NA TRBJ2-7 many TRBV12-3/TRBV12-4
TGCGCCAGCAGCTTGGCCAAACAGGGGCCCTCCTACGAGCAGTACTTC CASSLAKQGPSYEQYF TRBD1 TRBJ2-7 many TRBV5-1